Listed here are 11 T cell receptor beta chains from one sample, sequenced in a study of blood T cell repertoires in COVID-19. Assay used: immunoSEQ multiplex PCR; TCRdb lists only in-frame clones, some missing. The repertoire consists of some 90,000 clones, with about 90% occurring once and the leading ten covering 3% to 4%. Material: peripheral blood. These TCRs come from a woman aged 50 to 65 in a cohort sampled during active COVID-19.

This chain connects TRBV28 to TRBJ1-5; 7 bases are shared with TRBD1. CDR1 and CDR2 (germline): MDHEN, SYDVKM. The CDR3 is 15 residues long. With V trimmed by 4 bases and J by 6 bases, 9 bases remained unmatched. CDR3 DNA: TGTGCCAGCAGTTCCTTTACAGGGGCGGTTCAGCCCCAGCATTTT. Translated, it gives CASSSFTGAVQPQHF.

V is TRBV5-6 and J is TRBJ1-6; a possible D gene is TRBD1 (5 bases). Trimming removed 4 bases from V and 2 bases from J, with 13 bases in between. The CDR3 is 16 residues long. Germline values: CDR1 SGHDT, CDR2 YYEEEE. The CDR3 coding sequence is TGTGCCAGCAGCCCCACGGAGGGGCCCTATAATTCACCCCTCCACTTT. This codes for CASSPTEGPYNSPLHF.

CDR3 amino acids: CASAGQMNTEAFF. CDR3 nucleotide sequence: TGTGCCAGCGCCGGACAGATGAACACTGAAGCTTTCTTT. This chain uses TRBV2 with TRBJ1-1; perhaps TRBD1 as D (6 bases). Germline V gene sequence: CDR1 SNHLY, CDR2 FYNNEI. The CDR3 is made up of 13 amino acids. The V gene lost 8 bases and the J gene lost 0 bases, with 10 bases spanning the gap.

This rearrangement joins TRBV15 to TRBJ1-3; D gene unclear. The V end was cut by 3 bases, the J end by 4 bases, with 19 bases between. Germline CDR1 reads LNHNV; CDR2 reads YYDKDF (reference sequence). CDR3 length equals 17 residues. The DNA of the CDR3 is TGTGCCACCAGCAGCCGAGCGGGCGGCCCGTGGGGAAACACCATATATTTT. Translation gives CATSSRAGGPWGNTIYF.

The CDR3 bases are TGTACTAGCGGGAGGGCTGGCAAAAACATTCAGTACTTC. Translating it yields CTSGRAGKNIQYF. This sequence joins TRBV6-5 and TRBJ2-4; 13 bases are shared with TRBD2. Germline values: CDR1 MNHEY, CDR2 SVGAGI. This CDR3 has 13 residues.

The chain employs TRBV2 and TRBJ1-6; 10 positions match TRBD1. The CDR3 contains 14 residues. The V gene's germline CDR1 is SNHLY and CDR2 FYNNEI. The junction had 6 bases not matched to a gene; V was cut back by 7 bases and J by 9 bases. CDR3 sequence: CASTGTGEGSPLHF. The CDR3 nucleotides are TGTGCCAGCACCGGGACAGGGGAAGGTTCACCCCTCCACTTT. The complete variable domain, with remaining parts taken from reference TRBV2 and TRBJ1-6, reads EPEVTQTPSHQVTQMGQEVILRCVPISNHLYFYWYRQILGQKVEFLVSFYNNEISEKSEIFDDQFSVERPDGSNFTLKIRSTKLEDSAMYFCASTGTGEGSPLHFGNGTRLTVT.

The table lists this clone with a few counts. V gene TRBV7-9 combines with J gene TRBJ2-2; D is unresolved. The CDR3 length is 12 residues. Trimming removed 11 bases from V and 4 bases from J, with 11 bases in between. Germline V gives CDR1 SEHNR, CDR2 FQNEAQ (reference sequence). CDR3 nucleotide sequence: TGTGCCTTTGCCCAGATCACCGGGGAGCTGTTTTTT. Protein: CAFAQITGELFF.

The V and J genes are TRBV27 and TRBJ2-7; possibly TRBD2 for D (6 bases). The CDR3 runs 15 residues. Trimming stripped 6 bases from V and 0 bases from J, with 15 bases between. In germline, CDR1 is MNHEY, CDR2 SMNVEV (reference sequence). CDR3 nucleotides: TGTGCCAGCAGGAAAATAGCGGCCAGCTCCTACGAGCAGTACTTC. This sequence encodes CASRKIAASSYEQYF.

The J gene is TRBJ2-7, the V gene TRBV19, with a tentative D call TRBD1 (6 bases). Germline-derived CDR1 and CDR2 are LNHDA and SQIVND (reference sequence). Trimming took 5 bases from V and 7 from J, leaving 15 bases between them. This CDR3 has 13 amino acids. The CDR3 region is CASSFRGRGEQYF. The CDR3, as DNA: TGTGCCAGTAGTTTCAGGGGAAGGGGTGAGCAGTACTTC.

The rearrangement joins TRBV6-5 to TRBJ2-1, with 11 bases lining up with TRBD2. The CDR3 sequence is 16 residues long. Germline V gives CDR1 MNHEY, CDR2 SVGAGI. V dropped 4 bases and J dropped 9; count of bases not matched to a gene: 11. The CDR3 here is CASSFPGLAALGEQFF. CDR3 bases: TGTGCCAGCAGTTTCCCGGGACTAGCGGCCTTGGGTGAGCAGTTCTTC.

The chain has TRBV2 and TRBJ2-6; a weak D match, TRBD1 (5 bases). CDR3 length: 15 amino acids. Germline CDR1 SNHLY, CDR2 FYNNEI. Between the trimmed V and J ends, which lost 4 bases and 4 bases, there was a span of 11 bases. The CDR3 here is CASSGWTRGANVLTF. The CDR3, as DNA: TGTGCCAGCAGTGGTTGGACACGGGGGGCCAACGTCCTGACTTTC.